This entry lists 17 T cell receptor beta chains sequenced from one sample in a study of blood T cell repertoires in COVID-19. Generated by immunoSEQ multiplex PCR, the TCRdb table keeps only in-frame clones and is missing some. The table shows about 190,000 clones, with around 91% occurring only once. Input material: peripheral blood. All receptors come from a man aged 50 to 59 with acute or convalescent COVID-19.

This chain joins TRBV5-1 and TRBJ2-3; the D is unclear. The V end was cut by 0 bases, the J end by 0 bases, with 8 bases between. There are 15 residues in the CDR3. The germline V gene encodes CDR1 SGHRS and CDR2 YFSETQ. CDR3 sequence reads: CASSLALTSTDTQYF. CDR3 in DNA: TGCGCCAGCAGCTTGGCCTTAACTAGCACAGATACGCAGTATTTT.

The chain employs TRBV2 and TRBJ2-3, with 9 positions matching TRBD1. Germline V CDR1 and CDR2: SNHLY, FYNNEI. The CDR3 runs to 14 residues. Trimming at V came to 3 bases and at J to 5 bases, leaving 3 bases not matched to a gene. CDR3 sequence reads: CASSDTTGGDTQYF. The CDR3 nucleotides are TGTGCCAGCAGTGATACGACAGGGGGAGATACGCAGTATTTT.

The chain uses TRBV28 and TRBJ2-1; maybe TRBD1 (6 bases). The CDR3 extends over 14 amino acids. Trimming left V 11 bases short and J 2 bases short, with 16 bases between. CDR1 is MDHEN and CDR2 is SYDVKM in the germline V gene. Written as DNA, the CDR3 is TGTGCCGGTAGGCGAACAGGGCCCTACAATGAGCAGTTCTTC. It yields the protein CAGRRTGPYNEQFF.

The CDR3 DNA reads TGTGCCAGCCGGGACAGGGAGGACCGTGGGAGGTTGGAAAAACTGTTTTTT. Encoded protein: CASRDREDRGRLEKLFF. The gene calls are TRBV6-4 and TRBJ1-4; TRBD1 aligns across 9 bases. The V gene end was trimmed by 8 bases and the J gene end by 8 bases; junction bases not matched to a gene: 18. The CDR3 is 17 amino acids. Germline CDR1 is MRHNA and CDR2 is SNTAGT.

The V call is TRBV7-8, the J call TRBJ1-3, with D perhaps TRBD1 (6 bases). Trimming left V 5 bases short and J 3 bases short, with 14 bases between. This CDR3 has 15 amino acids. The germline CDR1 and CDR2 sequences are SGHVS and FQNEAQ. The CDR3 DNA follows: TGTGCCAGCAGCACCTCCAGGGGAGTTGGAAACACCATATATTTT. Encoded protein: CASSTSRGVGNTIYF.

This chain connects TRBV5-6 to TRBJ1-2; 7 bases match TRBD1. The CDR3 consists of 14 residues. V dropped 4 bases and J dropped 6; count of bases not matched to a gene: 9. Germline-derived CDR1 and CDR2 are SGHDT and YYEEEE. The CDR3 protein is CASSLKTGSHGYTF. The CDR3 DNA follows: TGTGCCAGCAGCCTTAAGACAGGGTCCCATGGCTACACCTTC.

This chain connects TRBV27 to TRBJ1-1; D is uncertain. The CDR3 consists of 13 residues. Between the trimmed V and J ends, which lost 10 bases and 3 bases, there was a span of 15 bases. Looked up from germline, CDR1 is MNHEY and CDR2 is SMNVEV (reference sequence). For the CDR3, the DNA is TGTGCCACCCGGCTAGATTTTTACACTGAAGCTTTCTTT. Translation gives CATRLDFYTEAFF.

In this sample, this clone turned up a few times. V and J are TRBV24-1 and TRBJ2-1; perhaps TRBD2 as D (5 bases). The germline V gene encodes CDR1 KGHDR and CDR2 SFDVKD. This CDR3 is built from 15 residues. V lost 2 bases and J 12 bases, leaving 19 bases between the germline ends. This CDR3 reads CATSDSRTYPNPQFF. The CDR3 coding sequence is TGTGCCACCAGTGATTCGAGGACTTACCCAAATCCGCAGTTCTTC.

This clone was picked up one time. The chain employs TRBV27 and TRBJ2-3; 11 bases fit TRBD2. The CDR3 covers 18 residues. CDR1 and CDR2 from the germline V gene are MNHEY and SMNVEV (reference sequence). V lost 6 bases to trimming and J lost 0 bases; unmatched junction nucleotides: 11. In DNA, the CDR3 is TGTGCCAGCAGCCTCAGGTCTAGCGGGGGGACTAGCACAGATACGCAGTATTTT. It is translated as CASSLRSSGGTSTDTQYF.

This chain connects TRBV28 to TRBJ2-7, with D possibly matching TRBD2 (5 bases). Trimming cost V 6 bases and J 6 bases, with 18 bases left between them. Germline values: CDR1 MDHEN, CDR2 SYDVKM. CDR3 length: 14 residues. CDR3 DNA: TGTGCCAGCAGCTCCCGAGCCGCGGGTCGCGAGCAGTACTTC. Encoded protein: CASSSRAAGREQYF.

For the CDR3, the DNA is TGTGCCACCAGTCCCCCGGGAGACTCTGGGGCCAACGTCCTGACTTTC. This encodes CATSPPGDSGANVLTF. The chain combines TRBV24-1 with TRBJ2-6; the D gene is possibly TRBD2 (6 bases). Germline V CDR1 and CDR2: KGHDR, SFDVKD. The V gene lost 6 bases and the J gene lost 0 bases, with 11 bases spanning the gap. CDR3 length: 16 residues.

The chain combines TRBV18 with TRBJ2-1; 8 bases align to TRBD2. The germline gives CDR1 KGHSH, CDR2 LQKENI. J was trimmed by 0 bases and V by 8 bases; bases with no gene match: 6. This CDR3 has 15 residues. DNA for the CDR3: TGTGCCAGCAAACTAGCGGAGACCTCCTACAATGAGCAGTTCTTC. It translates to CASKLAETSYNEQFF.

The rearrangement joins TRBV7-2 to TRBJ2-3; TRBD2 agrees at 10 bases. From germline, CDR1 is SGHTA and CDR2 FQGNSA. The CDR3 contains 15 residues. J gave up 5 bases and V 3 bases, and 5 bases lay outside the gene matches. CDR3 sequence (DNA): TGTGCCAGCAGCTTCGTAGCGGGAGGCGGAGATACGCAGTATTTT. Translation: CASSFVAGGGDTQYF.

The chain carries TRBV27 and TRBJ2-1, with 11 bases that match TRBD2. V was pared by 5 bases and J by 3 bases, with 6 bases of the junction left unmatched. Germline V gives CDR1 MNHEY, CDR2 SMNVEV (reference sequence). CDR3 size: 16 residues. The CDR3 reads CASSPRTSGYYNEQFF. In DNA form, the CDR3 reads TGTGCCAGCAGTCCCCGGACTAGCGGGTACTACAATGAGCAGTTCTTC.

V is TRBV9 and J is TRBJ1-6; TRBD1 might be the D (5 bases). The V gene's germline CDR1 is SGDLS and CDR2 YYNGEE. The CDR3 contains 15 residues. The V end was cut by 4 bases, the J end by 6 bases, with 14 bases between. CDR3 nucleotide sequence: TGTGCCAGCAGCTCCCAGGGCTTTTCTAATTCACCCCTCCACTTT. Its translation is CASSSQGFSNSPLHF.

The chain is built from TRBV7-2 and TRBJ2-1, with 7 bases fitting TRBD2. V lost 3 bases to trimming and J lost 6 bases; unmatched junction nucleotides: 8. Looked up from germline, CDR1 is SGHTA and CDR2 is FQGNSA. The CDR3 loop spans 15 amino acids. The CDR3 loop reads CASSFAGGGGNEQFF. In nucleotides, the CDR3 is TGTGCCAGCAGCTTCGCTGGGGGGGGAGGCAATGAGCAGTTCTTC.

V gene TRBV7-9 combines with J gene TRBJ1-2; D remains unclear. There are 16 residues in the CDR3. The germline V gene encodes CDR1 SEHNR and CDR2 FQNEAQ (reference sequence). Trimming stripped 1 base from V and 4 bases from J, with 16 bases between. The CDR3 region has the DNA TGTGCCAGCAGCTTAGATTCCGCTGCCGGTGGCTATGGCTACACCTTC. This sequence encodes CASSLDSAAGGYGYTF.